The TCR beta chain under discussion was sequenced for a study of blood T cell repertoires in COVID-19. The table came from immunoSEQ multiplex PCR; TCRdb's copy has only in-frame clones and leaves some out. This sample has around 200,000 clones, with more than 75% found just once. Trimming pared 0 bases from V and 5 bases from J, leaving 16 bases between. The CDR3 totals 16 residues. Germline CDR1 LNHNV, CDR2 YYDKDF (reference sequence). This chain uses TRBV15 with TRBJ1-2; D is possibly TRBD1 (5 bases). The source is a man in his forties with active or convalescent COVID-19. Sequenced sample: peripheral blood. CDR3 DNA sequence: TGTGCCACCAGCAGAGATAATGGGGCTGATCAATATGGCTACACCTTC. Protein sequence: CATSRDNGADQYGYTF.